The rows below give T cell receptor beta chains drawn from one sample of a study of blood T cell repertoires in COVID-19. Produced via immunoSEQ multiplex PCR; TCRdb's table is partial and in-frame only. The data contain about 170,000 clones, roughly 84% of them singletons. Specimen: peripheral blood. These receptors were obtained from a woman in her 70s with COVID-19, enrolled during active disease. Both conserved end residues are part of each CDR3. The D gene is left open where the match is weak. The listing skips clone size in some rows; elsewhere it reads once, few, many or a size class.

size | D | J | V | CDR3 | DNA
- | - | TRBJ1-1 | TRBV5-1 | CASSFGTIASTEAFF | TGCGCCAGCAGCTTCGGGACTATAGCGAGCACTGAAGCTTTCTTT
few | - | TRBJ1-1 | TRBV5-1 | CASSLGATGGTEAFF | TGCGCCAGCAGCTTGGGCGCGACAGGCGGAACTGAAGCTTTCTTT
once | - | TRBJ1-1 | TRBV28 | CASSFPAEGTEAFF | TGTGCCAGCAGTTTTCCGGCGGAGGGGACTGAAGCTTTCTTT
- | - | TRBJ1-3 | TRBV10-3 | CAISESVGAENTIYF | TGTGCCATCAGTGAGTCGGTGGGTGCGGAGAACACCATATATTTT
- | TRBD2 | TRBJ2-7 | TRBV28 | CASSFLAEGYEQYF | TGTGCCAGCAGTTTTCTAGCGGAGGGGTACGAGCAGTACTTC
- | - | TRBJ1-6 | TRBV7-2 | CASSLVGGSSYNSPLHF | TGTGCCAGCAGCTTAGTCGGGGGGAGCTCCTATAATTCACCCCTCCACTTT
- | TRBD1 | TRBJ2-7 | TRBV6-5 | CATHTGGRGEQYF | TGTGCCACTCACACAGGGGGCCGGGGCGAGCAGTACTTC
- | - | TRBJ2-5 | TRBV5-4 | CASSSGQSQETQYF | TGTGCCAGCAGCTCCGGACAGTCGCAAGAGACCCAGTACTTC
- | - | TRBJ2-1 | TRBV20-1 | CSASGWNEQFF | TGCAGTGCGTCAGGGTGGAATGAGCAGTTCTTC
- | - | TRBJ2-3 | TRBV18 | CASSAATARAGRSGRDTQYF | TGTGCCAGCTCAGCAGCGACAGCTAGAGCGGGTAGGAGTGGAAGAGATACGCAGTATTTT
- | - | TRBJ1-6 | TRBV6-1 | CASSEAERRVGPLHF | TGTGCCAGCAGTGAAGCGGAGCGACGGGTCGGCCCCCTCCACTTT
- | - | TRBJ2-2 | TRBV11-2 | CASSLVQQPTGELFF | TGTGCCAGCAGCTTAGTACAACAGCCAACCGGGGAGCTGTTTTTT
once | TRBD1 | TRBJ1-1 | TRBV29-1 | CSVEIPQGADTEAFF | TGCAGCGTTGAAATACCCCAGGGGGCTGACACTGAAGCTTTCTTT
- | - | TRBJ1-1 | TRBV18 | CASSPRGLSIEAFF | TGTGCCAGCTCACCGCGGGGGCTTAGCATTGAAGCTTTCTTT
- | TRBD2 | TRBJ2-5 | TRBV4-2 | CASSQRPGGQETQYF | TGTGCCAGCAGCCAACGGCCGGGAGGGCAGGAGACCCAGTACTTC
- | - | TRBJ1-5 | TRBV27 | CASRPQVTNQPQHF | TGTGCCAGCAGACCACAGGTGACCAATCAGCCCCAGCATTTT
- | TRBD1 | TRBJ2-1 | TRBV13 | CASSLGTETYNEQFF | TGTGCCAGCAGCCTAGGGACAGAAACCTACAATGAGCAGTTCTTC
- | TRBD2 | TRBJ2-3 | TRBV27 | CASSDGDYPDTQYF | TGTGCCAGCAGTGATGGGGACTACCCAGATACGCAGTATTTT
- | - | TRBJ2-2 | TRBV4-2 | CASSQDSGSNTGELFF | TGTGCCAGCAGCCAAGATTCAGGTAGTAACACCGGGGAGCTGTTTTTT
- | - | TRBJ2-3 | TRBV6-5 | CASILPHRADTQYF | TGTGCCAGCATCCTTCCCCACAGGGCTGATACGCAGTATTTT
- | TRBD1 | TRBJ1-4 | TRBV28 | CASASFTGGAEKLFF | TGTGCCAGCGCGTCATTCACAGGGGGGGCTGAAAAACTGTTTTTT
- | - | TRBJ1-1 | TRBV11-3 | CASSLRGYTEAFF | TGTGCCAGCAGCTTAAGGGGATACACTGAAGCTTTCTTT
medium-sized | - | TRBJ1-5 | TRBV9 | CASDGDFLPQHF | TGTGCCAGCGACGGGGATTTTTTGCCCCAGCATTTT
- | - | TRBJ1-2 | TRBV6-5 | CASKVGGQTSYGYTF | TGTGCCAGCAAAGTGGGCGGACAGACGTCCTATGGCTACACCTTC
- | - | TRBJ1-5 | TRBV12-2 | CASRLFRGSGDRERPNQPQHF | TGTGCAAGTCGCTTATTCAGGGGGAGCGGGGACAGGGAAAGGCCTAATCAGCCCCAGCATTTT
- | TRBD1 | TRBJ2-1 | TRBV6-5 | CASSLRDRGTEQFF | TGTGCCAGCAGCCTCCGGGACAGGGGGACCGAGCAGTTCTTC
once | - | TRBJ1-2 | TRBV7-8 | CASSSLRDNGGNHGYTF | TGTGCCAGCAGCTCACTCCGAGATAACGGGGGGAACCATGGCTACACCTTC
- | - | TRBJ2-1 | TRBV5-5 | CASSRYTGDNEQFF | TGTGCCAGCAGCCGATATACAGGTGACAATGAGCAGTTCTTC
- | TRBD1 | TRBJ1-2 | TRBV30 | CAWSDSGDSGYTF | TGTGCCTGGAGTGACTCAGGGGACAGCGGCTACACCTTC
once | - | TRBJ1-1 | TRBV6-5 | CASRGTGGGPVEAFF | TGTGCCAGCAGGGGAACGGGGGGAGGACCCGTTGAAGCTTTCTTT
- | - | TRBJ1-3 | TRBV9 | CASSVSGNTIYF | TGTGCCAGCAGCGTAAGCGGAAACACCATATATTTT
- | - | TRBJ2-1 | TRBV14 | CASSRYSSYNEQFF | TGTGCCAGCAGCCGATACAGCTCCTACAATGAGCAGTTCTTC
few | - | TRBJ1-4 | TRBV9 | CASSPGSFNEKLFF | TGTGCCAGCAGCCCCGGGTCCTTTAATGAAAAACTGTTTTTT
- | - | TRBJ2-1 | TRBV3-1/TRBV3-2 | CASSQDPRDNEQFF | TGTGCCAGCAGCCAAGACCCTCGGGACAATGAGCAGTTCTTC
- | - | TRBJ1-6 | TRBV6-5 | CASSYGGINSPLHF | TGTGCCAGCAGTTACGGGGGCATTAATTCACCCCTCCACTTT
- | - | TRBJ2-1 | TRBV5-1 | CASSPWGQGEQFF | TGCGCCAGCAGCCCGTGGGGGCAGGGTGAGCAGTTCTTC
- | TRBD1 | TRBJ2-1 | TRBV5-1 | CASSFGTGGEWEQFF | TGCGCCAGCAGCTTCGGGACAGGGGGCGAGTGGGAGCAGTTCTTC
- | - | TRBJ1-2 | TRBV6-2/TRBV6-3 | CASSSSGGYGYTF | -
once | TRBD1 | TRBJ2-2 | TRBV7-6 | CASSQVLRGWNTGELFF | TGTGCCAGCAGCCAAGTGCTCAGGGGGTGGAACACCGGGGAGCTGTTTTTT
- | TRBD1 | TRBJ1-3 | TRBV2 | CASRGQVGNTIYF | TGTGCCAGCAGAGGACAGGTCGGGAACACCATATATTTT
- | - | TRBJ1-5 | TRBV7-3 | CASSLEGDQPQHF | TGTGCCAGCAGCTTGGAAGGGGATCAGCCCCAGCATTTT
- | TRBD2 | TRBJ2-3 | TRBV6-2/TRBV6-3 | CASSVVISGGHGTDTQYF | TGTGCCAGCAGTGTCGTGATTAGCGGGGGGCATGGCACAGATACGCAGTATTTT
- | TRBD2 | TRBJ2-5 | TRBV5-5 | CASSLGRFGTGGYQETQYF | TGTGCCAGCAGCTTGGGAAGGTTTGGAACGGGGGGGTACCAAGAGACCCAGTACTTC
once | - | TRBJ1-1 | TRBV28 | CASSLRRLGAAEAFF | TGTGCCAGCAGTTTAAGACGGTTGGGGGCCGCTGAAGCTTTCTTT
- | - | TRBJ1-4 | TRBV28 | CASSLFGQLNEKLFF | TGTGCCAGCAGTTTGTTCGGACAGCTTAATGAAAAACTGTTTTTT
- | TRBD2 | TRBJ2-7 | TRBV30 | CASGLAPGDEQYF | TGTGCCTCCGGACTAGCACCGGGAGACGAGCAGTACTTC
- | - | TRBJ1-2 | TRBV4-2 | CASSQDPSRKEGYTF | TGTGCCAGCAGCCAAGACCCCTCGAGGAAAGAGGGCTACACCTTC
once | - | TRBJ2-5 | TRBV7-7 | CASSLGTDRQETQYF | TGTGCCAGCAGCTTGGGCACGGACAGACAAGAGACCCAGTACTTC
- | TRBD1 | TRBJ2-7 | TRBV15 | CATSRGQGAYEQYF | TGTGCCACCAGCAGAGGACAGGGGGCATACGAGCAGTACTTC
- | TRBD1 | TRBJ2-2 | TRBV5-4 | CASSSGTGITGELFF | TGTGCCAGCAGCTCCGGGACAGGGATAACCGGGGAGCTGTTTTTT
once | - | TRBJ1-2 | TRBV15 | CATSRAGTVYYGYTF | TGTGCCACCAGCAGGGCGGGGACGGTTTACTATGGCTACACCTTC
- | TRBD2 | TRBJ2-5 | TRBV30 | CAWSGRGQETQYF | TGTGCCTGGAGCGGGAGGGGACAAGAGACCCAGTACTTC
- | - | TRBJ2-3 | TRBV2 | CASGSGRTDTQYF | TGTGCCAGCGGCAGCGGACGCACAGATACGCAGTATTTT
once | - | TRBJ1-6 | TRBV6-5 | CASSYLSPNSPLHF | TGTGCCAGCAGTTACTTGAGCCCTAATTCACCCCTCCACTTT